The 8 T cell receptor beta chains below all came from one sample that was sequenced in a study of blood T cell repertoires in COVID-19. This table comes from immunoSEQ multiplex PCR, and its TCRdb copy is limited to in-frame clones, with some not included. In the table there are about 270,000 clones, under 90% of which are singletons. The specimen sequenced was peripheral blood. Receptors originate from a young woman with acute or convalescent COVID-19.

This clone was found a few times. CDR3 amino acids: CASSRDSRGRAYEQYF. The CDR3 DNA reads TGTGCCAGCAGCCGCGATAGCCGGGGAAGGGCCTACGAGCAGTACTTC. V and J are TRBV12-1 and TRBJ2-7; the DNA was not used to check the table's D call, TRBD2. TRBV12-1 represents a pseudogene. The CDR3 contains 16 residues.

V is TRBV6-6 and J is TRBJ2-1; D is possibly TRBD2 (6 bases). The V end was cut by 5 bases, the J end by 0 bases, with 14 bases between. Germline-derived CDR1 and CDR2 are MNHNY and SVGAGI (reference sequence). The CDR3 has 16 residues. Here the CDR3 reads CASSPRGGDSYNEQFF. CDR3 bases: TGTGCCAGCAGTCCGAGGGGCGGGGACTCCTACAATGAGCAGTTCTTC.

The CDR3: CASSPRRGRGTDTQYF. CDR3 in DNA: TGTGCCAGCAGCCCCCGGCGGGGACGGGGCACAGATACGCAGTATTTT. The gene calls are TRBV7-9 and TRBJ2-3; D might be TRBD2 (6 bases). This CDR3 is 16 amino acids long. The V end lost 5 bases, the J end lost 1 base, and 16 bases lay between the germline ends. Germline CDR1 SEHNR, CDR2 FQNEAQ (reference sequence).

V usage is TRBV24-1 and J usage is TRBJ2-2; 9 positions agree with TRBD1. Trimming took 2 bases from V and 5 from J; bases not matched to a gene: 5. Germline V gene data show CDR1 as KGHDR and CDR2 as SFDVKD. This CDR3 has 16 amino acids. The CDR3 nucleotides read TGTGCCACCAGTGATTATGGGACAGGGAGAACCGGGGAGCTGTTTTTT. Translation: CATSDYGTGRTGELFF.

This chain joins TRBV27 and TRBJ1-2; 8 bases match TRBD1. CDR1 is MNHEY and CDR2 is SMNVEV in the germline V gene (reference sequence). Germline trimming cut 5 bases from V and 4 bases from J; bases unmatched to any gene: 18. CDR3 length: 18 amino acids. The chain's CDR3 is CASSPPRTGRRLSYGYTF. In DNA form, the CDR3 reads TGTGCCAGCAGTCCTCCCCGGACAGGGCGGCGTTTAAGCTATGGCTACACCTTC.

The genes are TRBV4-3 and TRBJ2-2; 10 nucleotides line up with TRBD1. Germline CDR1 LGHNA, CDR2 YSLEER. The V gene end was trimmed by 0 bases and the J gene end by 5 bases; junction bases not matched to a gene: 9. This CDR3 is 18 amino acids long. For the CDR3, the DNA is TGCGCCAGCAGCCAAGATTACCCGACAGGGGGCTGGACCGGGGAGCTGTTTTTT. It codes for CASSQDYPTGGWTGELFF.

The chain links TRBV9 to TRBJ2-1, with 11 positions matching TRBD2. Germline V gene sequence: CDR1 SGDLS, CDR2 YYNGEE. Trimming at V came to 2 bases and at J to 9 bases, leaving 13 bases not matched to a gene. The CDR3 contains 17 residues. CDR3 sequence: CASSVWLAGGRFCEQFF. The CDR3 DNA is TGTGCCAGCAGCGTCTGGCTAGCGGGAGGTCGGTTCTGTGAGCAGTTCTTC.

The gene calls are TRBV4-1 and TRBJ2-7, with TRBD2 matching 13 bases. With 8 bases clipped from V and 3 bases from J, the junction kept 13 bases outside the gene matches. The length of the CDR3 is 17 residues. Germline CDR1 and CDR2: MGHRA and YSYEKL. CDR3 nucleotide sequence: TGCGCCAGCCCGAAGAGGACTAGCGGGAGCCCCATCTACGAGCAGTACTTC. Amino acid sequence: CASPKRTSGSPIYEQYF.